Shown below are 7 T cell receptor beta chains from a single sample sequenced in a study of T cells expressing NK-cell markers. From the 5' RACE reads, TCRdb lists one entry per CDR3 protein and no DNA. This sample's table has about 150,000 distinct CDR3 sequences. The sequenced sample was blood T cells: a sorted CD56 or NKG2C T cell subset, CD4+ or CD8+ T cells, or bulk PBMC T cells (not recorded which). These receptors came from a young man in good health.

The V and J genes are TRBV5-4 and TRBJ1-1. Germline V CDR1 and CDR2: SGHNT, YYREEE (reference sequence). The length of the CDR3 is 16 residues. CDR3 in amino acids: CASSFPALGVDTEAFF.

The chain links TRBV30 to TRBJ1-4. Germline assignment: CDR1 GTSNPN and CDR2 SVGIG (reference sequence). The CDR3 length is 14 residues. The CDR3: CAWSEDTPNEKLFF.

This chain joins TRBV10-3 and TRBJ2-1; TCRdb returns TRBD2, unconfirmable since there is no DNA. The CDR3 loop spans 12 amino acids. The germline V gene encodes CDR1 ENHRY and CDR2 SYGVKD. The CDR3 protein is CAIGGAGNEQFF.

The chain employs TRBV5-1 and TRBJ2-7; there is no DNA to check the TCRdb D call of TRBD2. This CDR3 has 14 amino acids. The V gene's germline CDR1 is SGHRS and CDR2 YFSETQ. The CDR3 reads CASSSTSGSYEQYF. The full variable domain, in which reference TRBV5-1 and TRBJ2-7 provide the parts outside the CDR3, is KAGVTQTPRYLIKTRGQQVTLSCSPISGHRSVSWYQQTPGQGLQFLFEYFSETQRNKGNFPGRFSGRQFSNSRSEMNVSTLELGDSALYLCASSSTSGSYEQYFGPGTRLTVT.

The genes are TRBV20-1 and TRBJ1-1; without DNA, the TCRdb call of TRBD1 cannot be checked. The CDR3 is 15 residues long. From germline, CDR1 is DFQATT and CDR2 SNEGSKA (reference sequence). CDR3 sequence: CSARDVEGAHTEAFF.

The chain links TRBV10-1 to TRBJ2-3; TCRdb outputs TRBD2, but without DNA this stays unchecked. The V gene's germline CDR1 is WNHNN and CDR2 SYGVQD (reference sequence). CDR3 size: 16 residues. CDR3 residues: CASSESGGRAADTQYF.

This rearrangement joins TRBV20-1 to TRBJ2-7; the TRBD2 assignment by TCRdb is unverifiable without DNA. The CDR3 consists of 14 residues. CDR1 and CDR2 from the germline V gene are DFQATT and SNEGSKA (reference sequence). CDR3 amino acids: CSVPDMGARHEQYF.